One and the same sample provided the 28 T cell receptor beta chains below, sequenced in a study of shared clonotypes between healthy human individuals. TCRdb's table, derived via immunoSEQ multiplex PCR, lists solely in-frame clones and lacks some. The sample has a few hundred thousand clones, 79% seen once. Sequencing input: PBMCs. The receptors were sampled from a woman in her thirties or forties in good health. Some clones in this sample may be carry-over from other donors' samples.

Regarding this clone: Compared with germline, one end of the junction differs, possibly owing to a read error. The chain employs TRBV30 and TRBJ2-5; either TRBD1 or TRBD2 may supply D (5 bases each). This CDR3 comprises 11 residues. Germline lookup yields CDR1 GTSNPN and CDR2 SVGIG (reference sequence). Written as DNA, the CDR3 is TGTGCCTGGAGAAAGGGACCTCAGTGGCACTTC. This encodes CAWRKGPQWHF.

The chain uses TRBV2 and TRBJ1-5; TRBD1 might be the D (5 bases). Per the germline V gene, CDR1 is SNHLY and CDR2 is FYNNEI. CDR3 length: 13 residues. Trimming shortened V by 4 bases and J by 2 bases, and 6 bases separated the two germline ends. CDR3 residues: CASSGGGNQPQHF. The CDR3 coding sequence is TGTGCCAGCAGTGGAGGGGGCAATCAGCCCCAGCATTTT.

The rearrangement uses TRBV28 and TRBJ2-7; D remains ambiguous. This CDR3 has 13 amino acids. Trimming removed 6 bases from V and 6 bases from J, with 15 bases in between. The germline V gene encodes CDR1 MDHEN and CDR2 SYDVKM. CDR3 in amino acids: CASSKFRSSEQYF. The CDR3 DNA follows: TGTGCCAGCAGCAAATTTAGAAGTAGCGAGCAGTACTTC. The variable domain in full, with the rest retrieved from reference TRBV28 and TRBJ2-7, is DVKVTQSSRYLVKRTGEKVFLECVQDMDHENMFWYRQDPGLGLRLIYFSYDVKMKEKGDIPEGYSVSREKKERFSLILESASTNQTSMYLCASSKFRSSEQYFGPGTRLTVT.

This clone occurred once. V is TRBV6-5 and J is TRBJ1-6; no clear D. Germline loops: CDR1 MNHEY, CDR2 SVGAGI. The germline V and J ends were trimmed by 2 bases and 5 bases, with 10 bases remaining between them. The CDR3 runs 15 residues. The CDR3 DNA reads as TGTGCCAGCAGTTACGAAGGGAGGAATAATTCACCCCTCCACTTT. Protein: CASSYEGRNNSPLHF.

This clone was counted a few times. The rearrangement links TRBV27 to TRBJ2-1; 9 nucleotides agree with TRBD2. Germline assignment: CDR1 MNHEY and CDR2 SMNVEV (reference sequence). This CDR3 contains 17 residues. V shed 4 bases, J shed 3 bases, and the junction held 10 bases outside the gene matches. CDR3 region: CASSSQGLADGYNEQFF. The CDR3 nucleotides are TGTGCCAGCAGTTCACAGGGACTAGCAGATGGCTACAATGAGCAGTTCTTC.

The chain employs TRBV27 and TRBJ2-3, with 9 bases fitting TRBD2. The CDR3 covers 19 residues. Germline V gene lookup returns CDR1 MNHEY and CDR2 SMNVEV (reference sequence). The J segment lost 2 bases and the V segment lost 6 bases, leaving 18 bases of the junction unmatched. CDR3 in amino acids: CASSFLRGGDVVNTDTQYF. The DNA of the CDR3 is TGTGCCAGCAGCTTTCTGCGGGGGGGCGATGTGGTAAACACAGATACGCAGTATTTT.

A note on this clone: A junction boundary mismatches the germline segment, possibly from a read error. The genes are TRBV29-1 and TRBJ1-1, with 7 bases identical to TRBD1. There are 13 residues in the CDR3. CDR1 and CDR2 (germline): SQVTM, ANQGSEA. In nucleotides, the CDR3 is TGCAGCGTGGAAGGGGGCCGTTTCCCTGAAGCTTTCTTT. Amino acids: CSVEGGRFPEAFF.

The rearrangement links TRBV19 to TRBJ1-2; D unclear. The CDR3 is made up of 13 amino acids. Germline V lookup: CDR1 LNHDA, CDR2 SQIVND (reference sequence). V lost 9 bases and J lost 2, with 13 bases in between. Here the CDR3 reads CASNRDENYGYTF. CDR3 DNA: TGTGCCAGCAACAGAGACGAAAACTATGGCTACACCTTC.

As regards this clone: One base away lies a much larger clone, so this may be a sequencing read error. The chain joins TRBV4-3 to TRBJ2-7, with TRBD1 matching over 8 bases. V shed 1 base and J 0 bases; nucleotides not matched to a gene: 2. This CDR3 has 15 residues. Germline loops: CDR1 LGHNA, CDR2 YSLEER. The CDR3, as DNA: TGCGCCAGCAGCCAAGCGACAGGGGCCTCCTACGAGCAGTACTTC. Amino acids: CASSQATGASYEQYF.

The table lists this clone with a few counts. The chain uses TRBV4-1 and TRBJ1-2; weak D call: TRBD1 (5 bases). CDR1 is MGHRA and CDR2 is YSYEKL in the germline V gene. Trimming stripped 4 bases from V and 7 bases from J, with 19 bases between. This CDR3 spans 15 amino acids. The CDR3 spells CASSPDPVGTRGYTF. The CDR3 coding sequence is TGCGCCAGCAGCCCAGATCCGGTAGGGACTCGTGGCTACACCTTC.

The chain couples TRBV27 to TRBJ2-3; 9 nucleotides match TRBD2. The CDR3 runs to 16 residues. Germline V gene data show CDR1 as MNHEY and CDR2 as SMNVEV (reference sequence). Germline trimming cut 8 bases from V and 3 bases from J; bases unmatched to any gene: 12. The CDR3 DNA follows: TGTGCCAGCCGTAATCTAGCGGGACATTCAACAGATACGCAGTATTTT. The encoded protein is CASRNLAGHSTDTQYF.

Worth noting for this clone: One end of the junction fails to match germline, which may point to a read error. The V gene is TRBV27, the J gene TRBJ1-2; 8 bases fit TRBD1. The germline gives CDR1 MNHEY, CDR2 SMNVEV (reference sequence). This CDR3 comprises 15 residues. The DNA for the CDR3 is TGTGCCAACAGTCCGTCGTGGACAGGGAACTATGGCTACACCTTC. As protein: CANSPSWTGNYGYTF.

The chain links TRBV7-3 to TRBJ1-2, with 9 bases identical to TRBD1. The V segment lost 5 bases and the J segment 5 bases; nucleotides outside the gene matches: 3. CDR3 length equals 13 residues. Germline loops: CDR1 SGHTA, CDR2 FQGTGA. CDR3 amino acids: CASSPGTGYGYTF. For the CDR3, the DNA is TGTGCCAGCAGCCCGGGGACAGGGTATGGCTACACCTTC.

V gene TRBV9 combines with J gene TRBJ2-3, with D perhaps TRBD1 or TRBD2 (6 bases each). The germline gives CDR1 SGDLS, CDR2 YYNGEE. The CDR3 has 16 residues. Deletions cut 4 bases from V and 2 bases from J, with 17 bases between. The CDR3 is CASSPEPGEVTDTQYF. The CDR3 DNA is TGTGCCAGCAGCCCCGAACCAGGGGAGGTCACAGATACGCAGTATTTT.

Here the CDR3 DNA reads TGCGCCAGCAGGCGACTAGCGGGGGTCTCCTACGAGCAGTACTTC. Its protein product is CASRRLAGVSYEQYF. The rearrangement uses TRBV4-1 and TRBJ2-7; 12 bases agree with TRBD2. Trimming took 6 bases from V and 0 from J; bases not matched to a gene: 3. The CDR3 totals 15 residues. From germline, CDR1 is MGHRA and CDR2 YSYEKL.

In its sample, this clone was seen once. V gene TRBV4-2 combines with J gene TRBJ2-2; TRBD2 matches at 9 bases. V trimming: 2 bases; J trimming: 3 bases; junction bases outside the gene matches: 7. The V gene's germline CDR1 is LGHNA and CDR2 YNFKEQ. The CDR3 is 17 amino acids. The CDR3 bases are TGTGCCAGCAGCCAACGAACTAGCGGGTACCACACCGGGGAGCTGTTTTTT. Its protein product is CASSQRTSGYHTGELFF.

This clone came up once. The rearrangement uses TRBV2 and TRBJ2-1; 8 bases fit TRBD2. Germline V CDR1 and CDR2: SNHLY, FYNNEI. This CDR3 region has 15 residues. V lost 3 bases and J lost 4; bases outside the gene matches: 5. The CDR3 region has the DNA TGTGCCAGCAGTGAGGGCGGGAGGTTGTACAATGAGCAGTTCTTC. It encodes CASSEGGRLYNEQFF.

CDR3: CASSLSLAGTYEQYF. The CDR3 DNA reads TGTGCCAGCAGTTTAAGTCTAGCGGGGACCTACGAGCAGTACTTC. The chain recombines TRBV28 with TRBJ2-7; the match to TRBD2 covers 9 bases. The V segment lost 2 bases and the J segment 2 bases; nucleotides outside the gene matches: 4. Germline CDR1 and CDR2: MDHEN and SYDVKM. The CDR3 consists of 15 residues.

This chain uses TRBV5-4 with TRBJ2-3, with 13 bases fitting TRBD2. J lost 3 bases, V lost 4 bases, and 14 bases had no gene match. The CDR3 contains 19 residues. The germline V gene has CDR1 SGHNT and CDR2 YYREEE (reference sequence). In DNA form, the CDR3 reads TGTGCCAGCAGCCCGTGGACTAGCGGGAGTCTAAAGACGACAGATACGCAGTATTTT. Translating gives CASSPWTSGSLKTTDTQYF. Supplemented by reference TRBV5-4 and TRBJ2-3, the full variable domain reads ETGVTQSPTHLIKTRGQQVTLRCSSQSGHNTVSWYQQALGQGPQFIFQYYREEENGRGNFPPRFSGLQFPNYSSELNVNALELDDSALYLCASSPWTSGSLKTTDTQYFGPGTRLTVL.

The V gene is TRBV6-1, the J gene TRBJ2-5; D remains unclear. CDR1 and CDR2 from the germline V gene are MNHNS and SASEGT. This CDR3 spans 14 amino acids. Trimming left V 4 bases short and J 5 bases short, with 14 bases between. The CDR3 loop reads CASSADNDMETQYF. The CDR3 bases are TGTGCCAGCAGTGCAGACAACGACATGGAGACCCAGTACTTC.

V is TRBV6-1 and J is TRBJ2-5; maybe TRBD1 (6 bases). V lost 3 bases and J 5 bases, leaving 16 bases between the germline ends. Germline CDR1 MNHNS, CDR2 SASEGT. This CDR3 has 15 residues. The chain's CDR3 is CASSDLGRGTETQYF. The CDR3 nucleotides read TGTGCCAGCAGTGACTTGGGCAGGGGTACTGAGACCCAGTACTTC.

This clone has just one count. The V call is TRBV9, the J call TRBJ1-2; maybe TRBD1 (5 bases). Trimming left V 0 bases short and J 1 base short, with 13 bases between. The CDR3 length is 16 residues. Germline V gives CDR1 SGDLS, CDR2 YYNGEE. The CDR3: CASSVDKRGLNYGYTF. CDR3 coding DNA: TGTGCCAGCAGCGTAGACAAGAGGGGACTTAACTATGGCTACACCTTC.

The rearrangement links TRBV29-1 to TRBJ2-3; 11 bases align to TRBD2. From germline, CDR1 is SQVTM and CDR2 ANQGSEA. This CDR3 spans 13 amino acids. With V trimmed by 8 bases and J by 3 bases, 4 bases remained unmatched. The CDR3 loop reads CSLTSGSTDTQYF. In DNA form, the CDR3 reads TGCAGCCTAACTAGCGGGAGTACAGATACGCAGTATTTT.

The V and J genes are TRBV6-1 and TRBJ1-1, with 12 bases aligning to TRBD1. V shed 7 bases and J 7 bases; nucleotides not matched to a gene: 10. Germline V CDR1 and CDR2: MNHNS, SASEGT. The CDR3 has 15 residues. The DNA of the CDR3 is TGTGCCAGCACCAGATTGGGACAGGGGGCTAGTGAAGCTTTCTTT. Translation: CASTRLGQGASEAFF.

The rearrangement joins TRBV6-6 to TRBJ1-2, with a tentative D call TRBD1 (5 bases). Trimming shortened V by 2 bases and J by 8 bases, and 12 bases separated the two germline ends. This CDR3 has 13 residues. The germline V gene has CDR1 MNHNY and CDR2 SVGAGI (reference sequence). CDR3 in DNA: TGTGCCAGCAGTTACCGAGGGGTCGGCGGCTACACCTTC. Translating it yields CASSYRGVGGYTF.

The chain employs TRBV2 and TRBJ2-7, with 10 bases matching TRBD1. V lost 6 bases and J lost 2; bases outside the gene matches: 7. The CDR3 consists of 15 residues. The germline gives CDR1 SNHLY, CDR2 FYNNEI. CDR3 nucleotide sequence: TGTGCCAGCAGAAACCGACAGGGGGCGACCTACGAGCAGTACTTC. This sequence encodes CASRNRQGATYEQYF.

The gene calls are TRBV6-5 and TRBJ2-3; D remains unclear. Germline V gives CDR1 MNHEY, CDR2 SVGAGI. This CDR3 has 14 residues. Trimming shortened V by 6 bases and J by 2 bases, and 12 bases separated the two germline ends. As DNA, the CDR3 is TGTGCCAGCAGCGAACTGATCTACACAGATACGCAGTATTTT. Translated: CASSELIYTDTQYF.

The chain couples TRBV27 to TRBJ2-1, with 7 bases fitting TRBD2. Trimming took 5 bases from V and 4 from J; bases not matched to a gene: 17. Germline V lookup: CDR1 MNHEY, CDR2 SMNVEV (reference sequence). The CDR3 totals 18 residues. In DNA, the CDR3 is TGTGCCAGCAGTACTGGGGGAGGGAGGAGTCAGGGTTACAATGAGCAGTTCTTC. It translates to CASSTGGGRSQGYNEQFF.